A single sample gave rise to the 28 T cell receptor beta chains below, sequenced in a study of T cells in Graves' hyperthyroidism and ophthalmopathy. TCR beta CDR3 regions were amplified from RNA transcripts. A first-round RT-PCR of the TCR CDR3 used the HTBI primer set. TCRdb processed the multiplex PCR reads anew with MiXCR; each CDR3 protein has one entry. The repertoire holds 600,000 to 850,000 distinct CDR3 sequences, with over 15% as singletons. The source material was blood. These receptor sequences come from a woman between 45 and 65 years old with Graves' hyperthyroidism that later progressed to Graves' ophthalmopathy.

This clonotype was recorded many times. The genes are TRBV7-3 and TRBJ2-7; D possibly corresponds to TRBD1 (5 bases). This CDR3 is 13 amino acids long. Germline CDR1 and CDR2: SGHTA and FQGTGA. V lost 5 bases, J lost 5 bases, and 13 bases lay in between. The CDR3 nucleotides read TGTGCCAGCAGCACTGCCAGGGCCAACGAGCAGTACTTC. Translated: CASSTARANEQYF.

This chain joins TRBV20-1 and TRBJ2-1; no definite D call. Trimming shortened V by 6 bases and J by 10 bases, and 19 bases separated the two germline ends. Germline V gives CDR1 DFQATT, CDR2 SNEGSKA (reference sequence). The CDR3 extends over 13 amino acids. CDR3 region: CSAEERDPTEQFF. In nucleotides, the CDR3 is TGCAGTGCCGAAGAAAGGGATCCGACGGAGCAGTTCTTC.

The gene calls are TRBV9 and TRBJ2-2; the D gene is possibly TRBD2 (5 bases). The CDR3 is 13 residues long. V was shortened by 1 base and J by 8 bases, with 9 bases between the two germline ends. Germline V lookup: CDR1 SGDLS, CDR2 YYNGEE. CDR3 bases: TGTGCCAGCAGCGTATACGGCGGGGGGGAGCTGTTTTTT. This translates into CASSVYGGGELFF.

This clonotype came up many times. The chain links TRBV30 to TRBJ1-2; D is possibly TRBD1 (6 bases). V was trimmed by 3 bases and J by 2 bases, leaving 13 bases between them. The CDR3 has 14 amino acids. The germline gives CDR1 GTSNPN, CDR2 SVGIG (reference sequence). CDR3 in DNA: TGTGCCTGGAGCCCGGGACATCGAAACTATGGCTACACCTTC. It encodes CAWSPGHRNYGYTF.

The gene calls are TRBV4-1 and TRBJ2-7; the match to TRBD2 covers 7 bases. The CDR3 loop spans 15 amino acids. The germline CDR1 and CDR2 sequences are MGHRA and YSYEKL. V was clipped by 2 bases and J by 4 bases; unmatched bases: 8. DNA for the CDR3: TGCGCCAGCAGCCAATTTGAGCGGGGATCGTACGAGCAGTACTTC. Its protein is CASSQFERGSYEQYF.

This clonotype was seen many times. The chain carries TRBV7-2 and TRBJ2-3; D may be TRBD1 (6 bases). Germline CDR1 reads SGHTA; CDR2 reads FQGNSA. There are 15 residues in the CDR3. Trimming removed 7 bases from V and 1 base from J, with 15 bases in between. DNA of the CDR3: TGTGCCAGCACCGGGAACAGGGTTGGCACAGATACGCAGTATTTT. Protein product: CASTGNRVGTDTQYF. Drawing the rest from reference TRBV7-2 and TRBJ2-3, the complete variable domain is GAGVSQSPSNKVTEKGKDVELRCDPISGHTALYWYRQSLGQGLEFLIYFQGNSAPDKSGLPSDRFSAERTGGSVSTLTIQRTQQEDSAVYLCASTGNRVGTDTQYFGPGTRLTVL.

The sample holds a few counts of this clonotype. The J gene is TRBJ1-3, the V gene TRBV20-1, with a possible D match to TRBD1 (5 bases). Germline-derived CDR1 and CDR2 are DFQATT and SNEGSKA (reference sequence). The CDR3 spans 15 residues. Trimming shortened V by 0 bases and J by 0 bases, and 9 bases separated the two germline ends. CDR3 coding DNA: TGCAGTGCTAGAGACGCCGGGGGCTCTGGAAACACCATATATTTT. Translated, it gives CSARDAGGSGNTIYF.

The V and J genes are TRBV27 and TRBJ2-2; D uncertain. CDR1 is MNHEY and CDR2 is SMNVEV in the germline V gene (reference sequence). Trimming took off 2 bases at V and 0 bases at J, with 10 bases between the two ends. This CDR3 is built from 16 residues. The CDR3 DNA sequence: TGTGCCAGCAGTTTAGTGGTGATTGCGAACACCGGGGAGCTGTTTTTT. This sequence encodes CASSLVVIANTGELFF.

In its sample, this clonotype was seen many times. The chain has TRBV27 and TRBJ1-2, with unresolved D. Germline CDR1 reads MNHEY; CDR2 reads SMNVEV (reference sequence). CDR3 length equals 13 residues. Trimming stripped 0 bases from V and 8 bases from J, with 10 bases between. The CDR3 nucleotides read TGTGCCAGCAGTTTATCCGGTCAATACGGCTACACCTTC. Amino acids: CASSLSGQYGYTF.

Regarding this clonotype: At one boundary the junction diverges from the germline segment, which might be a read error. CDR3 sequence (DNA): TGTGCCAGCAGCTTAGTGTCCGACTATGGCTACGCCTTC. The encoded protein is CASSLVSDYGYAF. The chain employs TRBV11-2 and TRBJ1-2; no definite D call. The CDR3 length is 13 residues. CDR1 is SGHAT and CDR2 is FQNNGV in the germline V gene.

This clonotype was counted a few times. This chain links TRBV4-2 with TRBJ2-2; 7 bases align to TRBD1. CDR3 length: 15 amino acids. The germline CDR1 and CDR2 sequences are LGHNA and YNFKEQ. V shed 7 bases and J 8 bases; nucleotides not matched to a gene: 13. The CDR3 protein is CASTTGVSIEGELFF. The CDR3 DNA reads TGTGCCAGCACCACAGGGGTGTCAATAGAAGGGGAGCTGTTTTTT.

This clonotype was seen a handful of times. This rearrangement joins TRBV19 to TRBJ2-2; D unclear. Germline values: CDR1 LNHDA, CDR2 SQIVND (reference sequence). Trimming removed 10 bases from V and 2 bases from J, with 23 bases in between. This CDR3 has 17 amino acids. Written as DNA, the CDR3 is TGTGCCACGCAGAACAGCATCACGCTCAAAAACACCGGGGAGCTGTTTTTT. It encodes CATQNSITLKNTGELFF.

This clonotype showed up many times. The CDR3 DNA is TGTGCCAGCAGTGATCAGGACAGTCCGAACACTGAAGCTTTCTTT. It yields the protein CASSDQDSPNTEAFF. The V gene is TRBV2, the J gene TRBJ1-1, with D perhaps matching TRBD1 (6 bases). There are 15 residues in the CDR3. Germline V gives CDR1 SNHLY, CDR2 FYNNEI. V shed 3 bases and J shed 1 base, with 12 bases lying between them.

This clonotype appeared many times. This chain links TRBV7-8 with TRBJ2-3, with D unclear. The CDR3 totals 16 residues. The ends were cut back, 5 bases at V and 2 bases at J, with 17 bases in the middle. Germline values: CDR1 SGHVS, CDR2 FQNEAQ. The CDR3 DNA sequence: TGTGCCAGCAGCCCCCTTCGACTCGGAACCACAGATACGCAGTATTTT. Its translation is CASSPLRLGTTDTQYF.

This clonotype was found a few times. In DNA, the CDR3 is TGTGCCAGCAGTCTGGGCCTGGGGCCGGGCAATCAGCCCCAGCATTTT. Translating gives CASSLGLGPGNQPQHF. This rearrangement joins TRBV5-8 to TRBJ1-5; the D gene is possibly TRBD1 (5 bases). V lost 5 bases and J lost 2, with 17 bases in between. The CDR3 is 16 amino acids. Germline values: CDR1 SGHTS, CDR2 YDEGEE.

This clonotype was found many times. The V gene is TRBV2, the J gene TRBJ1-1; the D gene is possibly TRBD1 (5 bases). Trimming pared 5 bases from V and 1 base from J, leaving 14 bases between. The CDR3 spans 15 residues. The germline CDR1 and CDR2 sequences are SNHLY and FYNNEI. CDR3 nucleotides: TGTGCCAGCAGTACCGGGACGGAGTGGAACACTGAAGCTTTCTTT. Translation: CASSTGTEWNTEAFF.

Many counts were recorded for this clonotype. The CDR3 is CSANRDRDVQETQYF. CDR3 in DNA: TGCAGTGCAAACCGGGACAGGGACGTCCAAGAGACCCAGTACTTC. The V call is TRBV20-1, the J call TRBJ2-5; 9 nucleotides align to TRBD1. CDR1 and CDR2 from the germline V gene are DFQATT and SNEGSKA (reference sequence). Trimming at V came to 6 bases and at J to 1 base, leaving 9 bases not matched to a gene. CDR3 length: 15 amino acids.

This clonotype was counted ten times or more. This chain joins TRBV11-2 and TRBJ1-4; D is possibly TRBD1 (6 bases). CDR1 SGHAT and CDR2 FQNNGV come from the germline V gene. The length of the CDR3 is 14 residues. V was shortened by 5 bases and J by 4 bases, with 11 bases between the two germline ends. The CDR3 region is CASSPGHRNEKLFF. For the CDR3, the DNA is TGTGCCAGCAGCCCGGGACACCGTAATGAAAAACTGTTTTTT. The complete variable domain, with remaining parts taken from reference TRBV11-2 and TRBJ1-4, reads EAGVAQSPRYKIIEKRQSVAFWCNPISGHATLYWYQQILGQGPKLLIQFQNNGVVDDSQLPKDRFSAERLKGVDSTLKIQPAKLEDSAVYLCASSPGHRNEKLFFGSGTQLSVL.

V is TRBV27 and J is TRBJ1-1, with 7 positions matching TRBD1. This CDR3 contains 14 residues. The germline V gene has CDR1 MNHEY and CDR2 SMNVEV (reference sequence). V was clipped by 7 bases and J by 4 bases; unmatched bases: 9. CDR3 DNA: TGTGCCAGCATGACTAGACAGGGTTTCACTGAAGCTTTCTTT. Amino acid sequence: CASMTRQGFTEAFF.

The V call is TRBV20-1, the J call TRBJ1-1; D is uncertain. This CDR3 has 14 residues. The ends were cut back, 1 base at V and 0 bases at J, with 9 bases in the middle. Germline assignment: CDR1 DFQATT and CDR2 SNEGSKA (reference sequence). The CDR3 loop is CSARGQTMNTEAFF. In DNA form, the CDR3 reads TGCAGTGCTAGAGGGCAGACCATGAACACTGAAGCTTTCTTT.

The V and J genes are TRBV20-1 and TRBJ2-1; a possible D gene is TRBD1 (7 bases). The germline V and J ends were trimmed by 6 bases and 8 bases, with 20 bases remaining between them. This CDR3 has 14 amino acids. Germline CDR1 is DFQATT and CDR2 is SNEGSKA (reference sequence). This CDR3 reads CSARTAGGLDEQFF. The CDR3 bases are TGCAGTGCCCGGACGGCAGGGGGACTCGATGAGCAGTTCTTC.

As for this clonotype: This CDR3 fails to terminate in the conserved phenylalanine or tryptophan, so it likely reflects a read error. The chain has TRBV2 and TRBJ1-1, with D unclear. The CDR3 is made up of 12 amino acids. Germline values: CDR1 SNHLY, CDR2 FYNNEI. Trimming stripped 6 bases from V and 0 bases from J, with 5 bases between. The CDR3 region has the DNA TGTGCCAGCAGGACGGTGAACACTGAAGCTTTCTCT. It encodes CASRTVNTEAFS.

The CDR3 sequence is CASSQRGARNEQFF. The CDR3 bases are TGTGCCAGCAGCCAAAGGGGGGCGCGCAATGAGCAGTTCTTC. The chain recombines TRBV11-1 with TRBJ2-1; D possibly uses TRBD1 or TRBD2 (6 bases each). The CDR3 covers 14 residues. V was clipped by 5 bases and J by 6 bases, with 14 bases between them. Germline assignment: CDR1 SGHAT and CDR2 FQDESV (reference sequence).

The CDR3 DNA sequence: TGCAGCGTTGCCAGGGTTGACACCGGGGAGCTGTTTTTT. Protein: CSVARVDTGELFF. The chain links TRBV29-1 to TRBJ2-2; weak D call: TRBD1 (5 bases). The V gene lost 4 bases and the J gene lost 3 bases, with 9 bases spanning the gap. Germline V gene sequence: CDR1 SQVTM, CDR2 ANQGSEA. The CDR3 length is 13 residues.

The chain's CDR3 is CASSLSTANSPLHF. CDR3 coding DNA: TGTGCCAGCAGCTTATCGACAGCAAATTCACCCCTCCACTTT. V and J are TRBV7-2 and TRBJ1-6, with a possible D match to TRBD1 (5 bases). CDR3 length: 14 amino acids. Per germline, CDR1 SGHTA and CDR2 FQGNSA. Between the trimmed V and J ends, which lost 2 bases and 7 bases, there was a span of 9 bases. Based on the CDR3 plus reference TRBV7-2 and TRBJ1-6, the full variable domain is GAGVSQSPSNKVTEKGKDVELRCDPISGHTALYWYRQSLGQGLEFLIYFQGNSAPDKSGLPSDRFSAERTGGSVSTLTIQRTQQEDSAVYLCASSLSTANSPLHFGNGTRLTVT.

This clonotype was observed a few times. The V gene is TRBV9, the J gene TRBJ1-1; possibly TRBD1 for D (5 bases). The germline V gene encodes CDR1 SGDLS and CDR2 YYNGEE. The ends were cut back, 0 bases at V and 7 bases at J, with 13 bases in the middle. The CDR3 is 14 residues long. CDR3: CASSVAGAGSEAFF. The CDR3 nucleotides read TGTGCCAGCAGCGTAGCCGGGGCTGGCAGTGAAGCTTTCTTT.

The gene calls are TRBV7-2 and TRBJ2-7; 7 nucleotides line up with TRBD1. Per germline, CDR1 SGHTA and CDR2 FQGNSA. This CDR3 comprises 15 residues. Losses at the gene ends were 5 bases for V and 2 bases for J; bases not matched to a gene: 9. The CDR3 spells CASSRGGQPAYEQYF. DNA of the CDR3: TGTGCCAGCAGCCGAGGGGGACAGCCGGCCTACGAGCAGTACTTC.

This chain uses TRBV5-1 with TRBJ1-1, with TRBD1 matching over 9 bases. CDR1 and CDR2 from the germline V gene are SGHRS and YFSETQ. J gave up 1 base and V 3 bases, and 7 bases lay outside the gene matches. CDR3 length: 16 residues. The CDR3, as DNA: TGCGCCAGCAGCTGGACCCCGGGACAGGGGAACACTGAAGCTTTCTTT. Its protein product is CASSWTPGQGNTEAFF.